The 32 T cell receptor beta chains below all came from one sample that was sequenced in a study of T cell responses to AZD1222 COVID-19 vaccine. Repertoires were generated with immunoSEQ multiplex PCR, while TCRdb's copy carries only in-frame clones and drops some. Among approximately 110,000 clones listed, around 87% were seen once. Here the sequenced sample was peripheral blood, taken on day 0 of AZD1222 vaccination. The receptors come from an adult in good health.

The CDR3 loop reads CASSARPGGPPSDTQYF. CDR3 in DNA: TGCGCCAGCAGCGCGCGCCCAGGGGGTCCCCCGTCAGATACGCAGTATTTT. The chain carries TRBV5-1 and TRBJ2-3; TRBD1 aligns across 7 bases. Germline loops: CDR1 SGHRS, CDR2 YFSETQ. The junction had 15 bases not matched to a gene; V was cut back by 4 bases and J by 4 bases. The CDR3 contains 17 residues.

The V call is TRBV28, the J call TRBJ1-5; 7 nucleotides line up with TRBD1. The CDR3 sequence is 17 residues long. Trimming at V came to 7 bases and at J to 0 bases, leaving 12 bases not matched to a gene. Germline CDR1 and CDR2: MDHEN and SYDVKM. Written as DNA, the CDR3 is TGTGCCAGCATGCGACGACGGGACAGCGATAGCAATCAGCCCCAGCATTTT. Its protein product is CASMRRRDSDSNQPQHF.

Details on this clone: This same CDR3 is encoded by further DNA sequences in the sample. This rearrangement joins TRBV15 to TRBJ2-5, with 7 bases identical to TRBD2. Germline lookup yields CDR1 LNHNV and CDR2 YYDKDF (reference sequence). V was clipped by 0 bases and J by 5 bases; unmatched bases: 3. The CDR3 consists of 14 residues. The chain's CDR3 is CATSRDRGGETQYF. The DNA of the CDR3 is TGTGCCACCAGCAGAGATAGGGGAGGGGAGACCCAGTACTTC.

The gene calls are TRBV5-5 and TRBJ1-6, with no clear D. With 4 bases removed from V and 3 bases from J, the gap between germline ends came to 14 bases. The CDR3 has 16 amino acids. CDR1 SGHKS and CDR2 YYEKEE come from the germline V gene (reference sequence). Here the CDR3 reads CASSPGWQNYNSPLHF. DNA for the CDR3: TGTGCCAGCAGCCCAGGCTGGCAGAACTATAATTCACCCCTCCACTTT.

The rearrangement links TRBV30 to TRBJ1-6; D unresolved. CDR1 GTSNPN and CDR2 SVGIG come from the germline V gene (reference sequence). The CDR3 spans 15 residues. Trimming took off 1 base at V and 7 bases at J, with 14 bases between the two ends. CDR3 protein: CAWSAAADPNSPLHF. CDR3 in DNA: TGTGCCTGGAGTGCGGCGGCAGATCCCAATTCACCCCTCCACTTT.

A few counts support this clone. The rearrangement links TRBV4-2 to TRBJ1-1, with D perhaps TRBD1 (5 bases). The ends were cut back, 0 bases at V and 1 base at J, with 12 bases in the middle. CDR1 LGHNA and CDR2 YNFKEQ come from the germline V gene. The CDR3 is made up of 16 amino acids. The CDR3 DNA reads as TGTGCCAGCAGCCAAGATGTCCTCAGGGCGAACACTGAAGCTTTCTTT. Translating it yields CASSQDVLRANTEAFF.

The chain uses TRBV6-6 and TRBJ2-7; D may match TRBD1 or TRBD2 (5 bases each). The length of the CDR3 is 15 residues. V was pared by 4 bases and J by 0 bases, with 13 bases between. The germline gives CDR1 MNHNY, CDR2 SVGAGI (reference sequence). CDR3 in DNA: TGTGCCAGCAGTTCCCGGGACCGCATCTCCTACGAGCAGTACTTC. Translated: CASSSRDRISYEQYF.

The chain uses TRBV9 and TRBJ2-7, with 7 bases matching TRBD1. Losses at the gene ends were 3 bases for V and 6 bases for J; bases not matched to a gene: 9. CDR3 length: 14 residues. Looked up from germline, CDR1 is SGDLS and CDR2 is YYNGEE. The CDR3 sequence: CASSEGALSREQYF. CDR3 DNA sequence: TGTGCCAGCAGCGAGGGGGCCCTCTCGCGCGAGCAGTACTTC.

V and J are TRBV7-6 and TRBJ1-1; D unresolved. The CDR3 sequence is 14 residues long. CDR1 is SGHVS, CDR2 FNYEAQ, per germline. The V gene lost 1 base and the J gene lost 1 base, with 7 bases spanning the gap. DNA of the CDR3: TGTGCCAGCAGCTTAGGGGCAGCGAACACTGAAGCTTTCTTT. It is translated as CASSLGAANTEAFF.

CDR3 region: CASGLEQGEQFF. For the CDR3, the DNA is TGTGCTAGTGGTTTGGAACAGGGTGAGCAGTTCTTC. The chain uses TRBV12-5 and TRBJ2-1; TRBD1 is a possible D gene (6 bases). The V gene lost 1 base and the J gene lost 9 bases, with 7 bases spanning the gap. This CDR3 is 12 amino acids long. CDR1 is LGHNT, CDR2 FRNRAP, per germline.

The V gene is TRBV5-1, the J gene TRBJ1-1, with a weak D call TRBD1 (5 bases). Trimming cost V 4 bases and J 4 bases, with 8 bases left between them. The germline V gene has CDR1 SGHRS and CDR2 YFSETQ. The CDR3 sequence is 12 residues long. Written as DNA, the CDR3 is TGCGCCAGCAGCACAGGTTTCACTGAAGCTTTCTTT. Its translation is CASSTGFTEAFF.

This clone was recorded a few times. This chain joins TRBV6-6 and TRBJ2-2; 10 bases are shared with TRBD2. V lost 5 bases to trimming and J lost 3 bases; unmatched junction nucleotides: 9. The germline CDR1 and CDR2 sequences are MNHNY and SVGAGI (reference sequence). The CDR3 totals 17 residues. DNA of the CDR3: TGTGCCAGCAGTCGACAGGCCCTAGCGGGAGACACCGGGGAGCTGTTTTTT. Translation gives CASSRQALAGDTGELFF.

This clone was seen once. The chain couples TRBV4-2 to TRBJ1-2; 10 bases map to TRBD1. Unmatched junction bases numbered 8, after V lost 0 bases and J lost 7 bases. CDR3 length: 16 residues. Germline CDR1 LGHNA, CDR2 YNFKEQ. CDR3 in DNA: TGTGCCAGCAGCCAAGATATGACAGGGGGCAATGGTGGCTACACCTTC. Its protein product is CASSQDMTGGNGGYTF.

The count of this clone is one. The chain employs TRBV27 and TRBJ2-7, with TRBD1 matching 8 bases. Per the germline V gene, CDR1 is MNHEY and CDR2 is SMNVEV (reference sequence). V shed 8 bases, J shed 3 bases, and the junction held 6 bases outside the gene matches. CDR3 length: 13 residues. The CDR3 nucleotides are TGTGCCAGCTGTCCGGGACAGGACTACGAGCAGTACTTC. Amino acid sequence: CASCPGQDYEQYF.

This clone appeared a few times. V usage is TRBV15 and J usage is TRBJ2-5; D unresolved. CDR3 length equals 12 residues. V lost 0 bases to trimming and J lost 5 bases, with 4 bases between them. Germline V gives CDR1 LNHNV, CDR2 YYDKDF (reference sequence). CDR3 DNA sequence: TGTGCCACCAGCAGAGATCGGGAGACCCAGTACTTC. Translation gives CATSRDRETQYF.

The V and J genes are TRBV10-2 and TRBJ2-2, with D unclear. Per the germline V gene, CDR1 is WSHSY and CDR2 is SAAADI. The length of the CDR3 is 11 residues. Trimming pared 9 bases from V and 5 bases from J, leaving 7 bases between. CDR3 DNA sequence: TGCGCCAGTACCGAGACCGGGGAGCTGTTTTTT. Its translation: CASTETGELFF.

This chain connects TRBV7-3 to TRBJ2-3, with 12 bases that match TRBD2. Germline V gene data show CDR1 as SGHTA and CDR2 as FQGTGA. V lost 4 bases, J lost 3 bases, and 5 bases stayed unmatched. CDR3 size: 16 residues. Here the CDR3 DNA reads TGTGCCAGCAGCTCAGAAACTAGCGGGGGGACAGATACGCAGTATTTT. Its protein product is CASSSETSGGTDTQYF.

This chain uses TRBV16 with TRBJ2-3; weak D call: TRBD2 (5 bases). V was cut by 1 base and J by 4 bases, with 15 bases left in between. The CDR3 is 16 amino acids. Germline loops: CDR1 KGHSY, CDR2 FQNENV. CDR3 DNA: TGTGCCAGCAGCCAATTTCAGCACTTCGGGGCAGATACGCAGTATTTT. Amino acids: CASSQFQHFGADTQYF. The full variable domain, rest sourced from reference TRBV16 and TRBJ2-3, is GEEVAQTPKHLVRGEGQKAKLYCAPIKGHSYVFWYQQVLKNEFKFLISFQNENVFDETGMPKERFSAKCLPNSPCSLEIQATKLEDSAVYFCASSQFQHFGADTQYFGPGTRLTVL.

V usage is TRBV18 and J usage is TRBJ1-3; D is possibly TRBD1 (6 bases). Germline V gene data show CDR1 as KGHSH and CDR2 as LQKENI. CDR3 length equals 14 residues. Trimming pared 3 bases from V and 4 bases from J, leaving 10 bases between. Written as DNA, the CDR3 is TGTGCCAGCTCACCGGTAGACAGGGGAAACACCATATATTTT. Protein sequence: CASSPVDRGNTIYF. The whole variable domain, remainder taken from reference TRBV18 and TRBJ1-3, is NAGVMQNPRHLVRRRGQEARLRCSPMKGHSHVYWYRQLPEEGLKFMVYLQKENIIDESGMPKERFSAEFPKEGPSILRIQQVVRGDSAAYFCASSPVDRGNTIYFGEGSWLTVV.

CDR3 residues: CASNTDRDSNQPQHF. The CDR3 coding sequence is TGTGCCAGCAATACCGACAGGGATAGCAATCAGCCCCAGCATTTT. V is TRBV2 and J is TRBJ1-5; the match to TRBD1 covers 7 bases. This CDR3 comprises 15 residues. The germline gives CDR1 SNHLY, CDR2 FYNNEI. Trimming removed 7 bases from V and 0 bases from J; junction bases left unmatched: 6.

This sequence joins TRBV7-8 and TRBJ2-3; the match to TRBD1 covers 9 bases. There are 17 residues in the CDR3. The germline V gene has CDR1 SGHVS and CDR2 FQNEAQ. The ends lost 1 base at V and 3 bases at J; junction bases unmatched: 8. This CDR3 is CASSLGPGTGFTDTQYF. Written as DNA, the CDR3 is TGTGCCAGCAGCTTAGGACCCGGGACAGGGTTTACAGATACGCAGTATTTT.

J is TRBJ2-3 and V is TRBV5-8, with no clear D. The V end was cut by 2 bases, the J end by 0 bases, with 7 bases between. The CDR3 sequence is 14 residues long. Germline CDR1 is SGHTS and CDR2 is YDEGEE. The CDR3 DNA follows: TGTGCCAGCAGCTTTTCTGGGAGCACAGATACGCAGTATTTT. It translates to CASSFSGSTDTQYF.

As DNA, the CDR3 is TGCGCCAGCAGCCAGGTACCGGGACAGGGGGTCGCAGGGAACCTGTACGAGCAGTACTTC. Its translation: CASSQVPGQGVAGNLYEQYF. This chain uses TRBV4-1 with TRBJ2-7; 11 positions agree with TRBD1. Trimming took 3 bases from V and 4 from J; bases not matched to a gene: 20. Germline loops: CDR1 MGHRA, CDR2 YSYEKL. The CDR3 consists of 20 residues.

The genes are TRBV3-1 (or the pseudogene TRBV3-2) and TRBJ1-3, with no clear D. There are 13 residues in the CDR3. Germline V lookup: CDR1 LGHDT, CDR2 YNNKEL (reference sequence). Trimming removed 3 bases at V and 8 bases at J, with 11 bases between. This CDR3 is CASSQVLRDTIYF. CDR3 DNA: TGTGCCAGCAGCCAGGTTCTGCGTGACACCATATATTTT.

The chain joins TRBV6-5 to TRBJ2-1, with D unresolved. CDR1 MNHEY and CDR2 SVGAGI come from the germline V gene. Trimming cost V 7 bases and J 7 bases, with 8 bases left between them. This CDR3 comprises 11 residues. The CDR3 nucleotides are TGTGCCAGCAAGGCACAGAATGAGCAGTTCTTC. Translating gives CASKAQNEQFF.

This rearrangement joins TRBV7-2 to TRBJ1-1; weak D call: TRBD1 (6 bases). The CDR3 consists of 13 residues. The germline gives CDR1 SGHTA, CDR2 FQGNSA. V shed 4 bases and J shed 4 bases, with 10 bases lying between them. CDR3 region: CASSWQGTTEAFF. CDR3 sequence (DNA): TGTGCCAGCAGCTGGCAGGGGACCACTGAAGCTTTCTTT.

The CDR3 DNA reads as TGTGCCACCAGTGATTTGGCGGGAGGGGGATACAATGAGCAGTTCTTC. As protein: CATSDLAGGGYNEQFF. The rearrangement uses TRBV24-1 and TRBJ2-1; 9 nucleotides line up with TRBD2. The CDR3 runs to 16 residues. Germline trimming cut 0 bases from V and 4 bases from J; bases unmatched to any gene: 3. Looked up from germline, CDR1 is KGHDR and CDR2 is SFDVKD.

The chain is built from TRBV5-4 and TRBJ2-1, with D perhaps matching TRBD2 (5 bases). Per the germline V gene, CDR1 is SGHNT and CDR2 is YYREEE (reference sequence). The CDR3 is 14 residues long. Trimming took 5 bases from V and 5 from J, leaving 14 bases between them. This CDR3 reads CASSRPGGNNEQFF. CDR3 in DNA: TGTGCCAGCAGTCGTCCTGGAGGAAACAATGAGCAGTTCTTC.

This clone came up a few times. The CDR3 DNA reads as TGTGCCAGCAGTCCACTAGCGGGAAGTGCGGTGACCCAGTACTTC. It specifies CASSPLAGSAVTQYF. This rearrangement joins TRBV6-5 to TRBJ2-5; 10 bases agree with TRBD2. V lost 5 bases, J lost 7 bases, and 10 bases stayed unmatched. Germline CDR1 and CDR2: MNHEY and SVGAGI. This CDR3 has 15 amino acids.

The CDR3 spells CASSQVQAFVTEAFF. CDR3 DNA sequence: TGCGCCAGCAGCCAAGTACAGGCGTTCGTCACTGAAGCTTTCTTT. This chain connects TRBV4-1 to TRBJ1-1, with a weak D call TRBD1 (5 bases). V lost 1 base to trimming and J lost 4 bases, with 13 bases between them. Germline V lookup: CDR1 MGHRA, CDR2 YSYEKL. This CDR3 spans 15 amino acids.

J is TRBJ2-7 and V is TRBV28; 9 bases match TRBD1. The V gene's germline CDR1 is MDHEN and CDR2 SYDVKM. The J segment lost 5 bases and the V segment lost 3 bases, leaving 8 bases of the junction unmatched. The CDR3 spans 15 residues. The CDR3 region is CASSFPGQGVNEQYF. The CDR3 bases are TGTGCCAGCAGTTTCCCGGGACAGGGAGTTAACGAGCAGTACTTC.

The gene calls are TRBV4-3 and TRBJ2-2, with 12 bases aligning to TRBD2. The CDR3 has 18 amino acids. Germline trimming cut 2 bases from V and 3 bases from J; bases unmatched to any gene: 7. Germline CDR1 is LGHNA and CDR2 is YSLEER. DNA of the CDR3: TGCGCCAGCAGCCAAACGACTAGCGGGAGTTCGTACACCGGGGAGCTGTTTTTT. Encoded protein: CASSQTTSGSSYTGELFF.